Described below is a single T cell receptor (beta chain) sequence and its context. Antigen specificity is unknown. CDR1 is SNHLY and CDR2 is FYNNEI in the germline V gene. Trimming removed 1 base from V and 1 base from J, with 9 bases in between. The CDR3 covers 15 residues. The data were taken from a study of blood T cells in healthy people across ages. Study findings and constraints: A roughly linear fall in TCR beta diversity per million T cells was seen with increasing age.

A second about 7 to 11 cycle PCR used barcoded and J-beta primers. TCRdb used MiXCR to reprocess the 5' RACE reads, holding one entry per CDR3 protein. The sample gives some 370,000 distinct CDR3 sequences, roughly half of which show up once; under 60% is in the top ten. The receptor's source is a man between 60 and 70 years old in good health. The chain uses TRBV2 and TRBJ2-3, with D hard to call. Input material: blood. CDR3 DNA: TGTGCCAGCAGTGAAGGTCAAAGACGCACAGATACGCAGTATTTT. Translation: CASSEGQRRTDTQYF.